Each of the 2 T cell receptor beta chains below was sequenced from the same sample in a study of PD-1 blockade in classical Hodgkin lymphoma. Repertoires were generated with immunoSEQ multiplex PCR, while TCRdb's copy carries only in-frame clones and drops some. Among fewer than 20,000 clones listed, under 85% were seen once. Relapse was seen in all patients after autologous stem cell transplantation, and brentuximab vedotin exposure was variable. This specimen consisted of peripheral blood mononuclear cells (PBMCs), obtained at baseline. The receptors stem from a human donor with classical Hodgkin lymphoma.

By its share, this clone is medium-sized (0.01 to 0.1%). The chain links TRBV7-9 to TRBJ1-2; 9 bases fit TRBD1. CDR3 length equals 14 residues. The J segment lost 4 bases and the V segment lost 6 bases, leaving 6 bases of the junction unmatched. Germline V gene lookup returns CDR1 SEHNR and CDR2 FQNEAQ (reference sequence). CDR3 loop: CASSRTGAIYGYTF. Here the CDR3 DNA reads TGTGCCAGCAGTCGGACAGGGGCGATCTATGGCTACACCTTC.

V usage is TRBV5-1 and J usage is TRBJ2-1; 9 positions match TRBD2. CDR3 length equals 17 residues. With V trimmed by 0 bases and J by 5 bases, 9 bases remained unmatched. Looked up from germline, CDR1 is SGHRS and CDR2 is YFSETQ. As DNA, the CDR3 is TGCGCCAGCAGCTTGGATGGCGGGGGGGCCGGAAACAATGAGCAGTTCTTC. As protein: CASSLDGGGAGNNEQFF.